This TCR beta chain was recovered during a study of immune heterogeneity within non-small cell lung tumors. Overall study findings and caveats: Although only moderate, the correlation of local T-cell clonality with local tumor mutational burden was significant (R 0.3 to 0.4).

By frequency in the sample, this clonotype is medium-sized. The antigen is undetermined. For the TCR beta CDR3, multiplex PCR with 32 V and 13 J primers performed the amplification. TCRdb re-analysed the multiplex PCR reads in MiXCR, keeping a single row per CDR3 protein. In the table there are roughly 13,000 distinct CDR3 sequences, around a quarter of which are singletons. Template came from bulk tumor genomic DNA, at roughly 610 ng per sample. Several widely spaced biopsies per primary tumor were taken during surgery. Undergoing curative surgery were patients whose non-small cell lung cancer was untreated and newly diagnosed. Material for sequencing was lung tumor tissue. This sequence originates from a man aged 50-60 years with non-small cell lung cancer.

In DNA, the CDR3 is TGTGCCAGCAGCGGCCGGGACAGCACTTACAATGAGCAGTTCTTC. Translation: CASSGRDSTYNEQFF. The rearrangement uses TRBV7-9 and TRBJ2-1; 7 nucleotides line up with TRBD1. V dropped 5 bases and J dropped 4; count of bases not matched to a gene: 8. This CDR3 comprises 15 residues. Germline V gene data show CDR1 as SEHNR and CDR2 as FQNEAQ (reference sequence).